The text below deals with one T cell receptor (beta chain). TCRbeta library construction was performed incorporating unique molecular identifiers. TCRdb reprocessed the PCR reads with MiXCR, giving one entry per CDR3 protein. The repertoire holds around 400,000 distinct CDR3 sequences, with under 13% as singletons. The data originate from a study of T-cell reconstitution after alpha-beta-depleted transplantation in children. Germline CDR1 SGHRS, CDR2 YFSETQ. With V trimmed by 3 bases and J by 5 bases, 13 bases remained unmatched. This CDR3 contains 16 residues. The rearrangement joins TRBV5-1 to TRBJ1-1; 7 bases align to TRBD1. The material sequenced was PBMCs from the stem cell graft donor, taken from the stem cell graft. The clonotype originates from a human donor who donated a stem cell graft to a child with acute myeloid leukemia. CDR3: CASSYDRVNKGTEAFF. In DNA form, the CDR3 reads TGCGCCAGCAGCTATGACAGGGTGAATAAGGGGACTGAAGCTTTCTTT.